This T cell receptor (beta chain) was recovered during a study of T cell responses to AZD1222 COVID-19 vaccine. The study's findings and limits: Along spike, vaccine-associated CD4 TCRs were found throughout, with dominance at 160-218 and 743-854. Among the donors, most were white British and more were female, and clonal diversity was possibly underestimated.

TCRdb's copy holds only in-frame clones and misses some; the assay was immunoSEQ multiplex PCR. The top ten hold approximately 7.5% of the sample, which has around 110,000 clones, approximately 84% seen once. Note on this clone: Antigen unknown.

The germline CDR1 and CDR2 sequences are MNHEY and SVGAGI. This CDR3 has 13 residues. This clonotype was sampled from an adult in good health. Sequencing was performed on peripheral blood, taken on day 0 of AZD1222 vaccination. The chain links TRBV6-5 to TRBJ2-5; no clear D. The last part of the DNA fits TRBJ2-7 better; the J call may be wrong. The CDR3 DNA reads TGTGCCAGCAGCACAATCACAGAATACGAGCAGTACTTC. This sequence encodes CASSTITEYEQYF.